The T cell receptor (beta chain) described here comes from a study of cytomegalovirus exposure and HLA in healthy donors. With 60 Vbeta and 13 Jbeta primers, the PCR was carried out. Authors' analysis steps: Some 11 million shared chains were among the roughly 80 million unique TCR beta chains that a later analysis counted. Clones were read by immunoSEQ multiplex PCR, and TCRdb kept only the in-frame ones, dropping some. The DNA gave D and trimming, while V, J and clone size come from that table. The sample consists of about 130,000 clones, roughly four fifths of them appearing once. Whole-study findings and limits: Analysis was performed later, and it showed HLA-associated TCR beta chains to be more clonally expanded than equally common others.

As to this clone: Its cognate antigen is unknown.

The sample consisted of PBMCs. This TCR derives from a woman aged 50 to 60 in good health and CMV-seropositive.

DNA for the CDR3: TGCGCCAGCAGCCATGGGGCAGGGTCTGAGACCCAGTACTTC. Encoded protein: CASSHGAGSETQYF. J is TRBJ2-5 and V is TRBV4-1; tentative D call: TRBD1 (5 bases). From germline, CDR1 is MGHRA and CDR2 YSYEKL. This CDR3 has 14 residues. Deletions cut 3 bases from V and 5 bases from J, with 13 bases between.